The clone carrying this T cell receptor (beta chain) has just a few counts. Its antigen is as yet unknown. This entry is derived from a study of response to subunit inactivated influenza vaccine. TCRdb processed the RT-PCR reads anew with MiXCR; each CDR3 protein has one entry. The sample includes approximately 680,000 distinct CDR3 sequences, roughly 14% of them seen just once. The V end lost 11 bases, the J end lost 1 base, and 14 bases lay between the germline ends. Per germline, CDR1 SEHNR and CDR2 FQNEAQ (reference sequence). The CDR3 is 13 amino acids. Study results and caveats: It was suggested by the authors that few new T cells are recruited by each seasonal influenza vaccination.

The source of this sequence is a man aged 45-65 years who received an inactivated influenza vaccine. The sample in question was PBMCs from blood, obtained 11 to 12 days after vaccination. V usage is TRBV7-9 and J usage is TRBJ1-1, with D unclear. CDR3 region: CASLRERNTEAFF. Written as DNA, the CDR3 is TGTGCCTCCCTTAGGGAGCGGAACACTGAAGCTTTCTTT.